These T cell receptor beta chains were read from a single sample in a study of T cells after yellow fever vaccination. TCRdb re-called the 5' RACE reads through MiXCR, storing one row per CDR3 protein. The table records some 120,000 distinct CDR3 sequences, 13% to 15% of them present only once. The sample in question was CD8+ T cells sorted from PBMCs, obtained 5 days after the yellow fever booster vaccination. These TCRs come from a man aged 18 to 30 who received the YFV17D yellow fever vaccine. The CDR3 runs from the conserved cysteine through the conserved F or W. The order of the fields is J gene, V gene, CDR3 protein.

>TRBJ2-3|TRBV7-2
CASSLGSVRGADTQYF
>TRBJ2-3|TRBV5-1
CASSSNSASGDTDTQYF
>TRBJ1-5|TRBV2
CASSAGLGGSQPQHF
>TRBJ1-5|TRBV10-3
CAISETVLGNQPQHF
>TRBJ2-7|TRBV12-3/TRBV12-4
CASSSLTGPSYEQYF
>TRBJ1-2|TRBV29-1
CSAGDYGYTF
>TRBJ1-1|TRBV6-5
CASSYGQGTTEAFF
>TRBJ2-5|TRBV5-1
CASGDQHPETQYF
>TRBJ1-2|TRBV28
CASSFPGQGTPGNGYTF
>TRBJ2-5|TRBV6-6
CASTGGDDKYQETQYF
>TRBJ1-2|TRBV20-1
CSARGAGEGIYGYTF
>TRBJ2-2|TRBV18
CASSSASQTGYTGELFF
>TRBJ1-1|TRBV12-3/TRBV12-4
CASRHGDWGTEAFF
>TRBJ2-1|TRBV4-2
CASSQAWTQPNNEQFF
>TRBJ2-5|TRBV4-1
CASSRGTSGGPYQETQYF
>TRBJ2-7|TRBV7-2
CASSLTGARRNEQYF
>TRBJ1-2|TRBV20-1
CSARDNGGPNYGYTF
>TRBJ2-2|TRBV9
CASSAAGRGMGELFF
>TRBJ2-2|TRBV9
CASSVVGSTPTGELFF
>TRBJ2-1|TRBV19
CASSIDTTLNYEQFF
>TRBJ2-5|TRBV5-6
CASRVFVLEWYQETQYF
>TRBJ2-7|TRBV12-3/TRBV12-4
CASSFHRTYEQYF
>TRBJ2-5|TRBV20-1
CSARRPRQETQYF
>TRBJ2-3|TRBV11-2
CASSLGGGGFTDTQYF
>TRBJ2-7|TRBV4-1
CASSQEGGREQYF
>TRBJ2-1|TRBV10-1
CASCGTGFNEQFF
>TRBJ1-1|TRBV5-8
CASPGQRLEAFF
>TRBJ2-3|TRBV20-1
CSANGWGSDTDTQYF
>TRBJ2-1|TRBV5-5
CASSSTGGTYNEQFF
>TRBJ1-5|TRBV4-1
CASSQRWTNNANQPQHF
>TRBJ2-7|TRBV11-2
CASSLTGSVLEQYF
>TRBJ2-1|TRBV7-9
CASSIAVNEQFF
>TRBJ2-6|TRBV6-2/TRBV6-3
CASSTMTSGGAGANVLTF
>TRBJ2-3|TRBV7-6
CASSLGTSGYTDTQYF
>TRBJ2-1|TRBV4-1
CASSQVGGPSYNEQFF
>TRBJ2-1|TRBV12-3/TRBV12-4
CASSWGTNNEQFF
>TRBJ2-5|TRBV6-5
CASSQDRGVGETQYF
>TRBJ2-7|TRBV10-3
CAISGPGTGFRDEQYF
>TRBJ2-2|TRBV7-9
CASSFVGYTGELFF
>TRBJ2-1|TRBV5-1
CASRERRLIGGEQFF
>TRBJ2-1|TRBV10-3
CAISESWGESFESDEQFF
>TRBJ1-1|TRBV6-2/TRBV6-3
CASSFRGQGYTEAFF
>TRBJ1-1|TRBV20-1
CSAREVIEAFF
>TRBJ2-7|TRBV6-6
CASSWRRGPFPSYEQYF
>TRBJ2-2|TRBV29-1
CSVEGGLNTGELFF
>TRBJ2-1|TRBV29-1
CSVVWGDHSYNEQFF
>TRBJ2-5|TRBV12-3/TRBV12-4
CASSLTVGKETQYF
>TRBJ2-5|TRBV12-3/TRBV12-4
CASSLDRGRWETQYF
>TRBJ1-2|TRBV25-1
CASSGQGLGYTF
>TRBJ1-4|TRBV25-1
CASSGDREVEKLFF
>TRBJ2-7|TRBV4-1
CASSHTGGAYEQYF
>TRBJ2-5|TRBV2
CASSRTGEETQYF
>TRBJ2-3|TRBV6-2/TRBV6-3
CASSRITDTQYF